The 2 T cell receptor beta chains listed next were all sequenced from one sample in a study of OX40 agonist ivuxolimab in advanced cancers. Only in-frame clones appear in the TCRdb table, and some are missing; sequencing was by immunoSEQ multiplex PCR. The sample consists of more than 50,000 clones, 70% to 85% of them appearing once. Material: CD4+ or CD8+ T cells sorted from blood, obtained in a trial of the OX40 agonist ivuxolimab. The receptors were gathered from an adult with an advanced solid tumor such as melanoma, head and neck, liver or kidney cancer.

This clone came up a few times. The chain couples TRBV11-3 to TRBJ2-1; D unresolved. With 4 bases removed from V and 10 bases from J, the gap between germline ends came to 11 bases. This CDR3 is built from 12 residues. Per germline, CDR1 SGHNT and CDR2 YENEEA. The CDR3 nucleotides are TGTGCCAGCAGCTCACGGACCGGAGAGCAGTTCTTC. Amino acid sequence: CASSSRTGEQFF. The full variable domain, completed using reference TRBV11-3 and TRBJ2-1, is EAGVVQSPRYKIIEKKQPVAFWCNPISGHNTLYWYLQNLGQGPELLIRYENEEAVDDSQLPKDRFSAERLKGVDSTLKIQPAELGDSAVYLCASSSRTGEQFFGPGTRLTVL.

Only a few counts were recorded for this clone. The chain uses TRBV28 and TRBJ1-5; unclear D gene. Germline-derived CDR1 and CDR2 are MDHEN and SYDVKM. The CDR3 contains 13 residues. The V end lost 5 bases, the J end lost 1 base, and 6 bases lay between the germline ends. The CDR3 here is CASSLVSNQPQHF. The CDR3 DNA sequence: TGTGCCAGCAGTCTTGTCAGCAATCAGCCCCAGCATTTT.